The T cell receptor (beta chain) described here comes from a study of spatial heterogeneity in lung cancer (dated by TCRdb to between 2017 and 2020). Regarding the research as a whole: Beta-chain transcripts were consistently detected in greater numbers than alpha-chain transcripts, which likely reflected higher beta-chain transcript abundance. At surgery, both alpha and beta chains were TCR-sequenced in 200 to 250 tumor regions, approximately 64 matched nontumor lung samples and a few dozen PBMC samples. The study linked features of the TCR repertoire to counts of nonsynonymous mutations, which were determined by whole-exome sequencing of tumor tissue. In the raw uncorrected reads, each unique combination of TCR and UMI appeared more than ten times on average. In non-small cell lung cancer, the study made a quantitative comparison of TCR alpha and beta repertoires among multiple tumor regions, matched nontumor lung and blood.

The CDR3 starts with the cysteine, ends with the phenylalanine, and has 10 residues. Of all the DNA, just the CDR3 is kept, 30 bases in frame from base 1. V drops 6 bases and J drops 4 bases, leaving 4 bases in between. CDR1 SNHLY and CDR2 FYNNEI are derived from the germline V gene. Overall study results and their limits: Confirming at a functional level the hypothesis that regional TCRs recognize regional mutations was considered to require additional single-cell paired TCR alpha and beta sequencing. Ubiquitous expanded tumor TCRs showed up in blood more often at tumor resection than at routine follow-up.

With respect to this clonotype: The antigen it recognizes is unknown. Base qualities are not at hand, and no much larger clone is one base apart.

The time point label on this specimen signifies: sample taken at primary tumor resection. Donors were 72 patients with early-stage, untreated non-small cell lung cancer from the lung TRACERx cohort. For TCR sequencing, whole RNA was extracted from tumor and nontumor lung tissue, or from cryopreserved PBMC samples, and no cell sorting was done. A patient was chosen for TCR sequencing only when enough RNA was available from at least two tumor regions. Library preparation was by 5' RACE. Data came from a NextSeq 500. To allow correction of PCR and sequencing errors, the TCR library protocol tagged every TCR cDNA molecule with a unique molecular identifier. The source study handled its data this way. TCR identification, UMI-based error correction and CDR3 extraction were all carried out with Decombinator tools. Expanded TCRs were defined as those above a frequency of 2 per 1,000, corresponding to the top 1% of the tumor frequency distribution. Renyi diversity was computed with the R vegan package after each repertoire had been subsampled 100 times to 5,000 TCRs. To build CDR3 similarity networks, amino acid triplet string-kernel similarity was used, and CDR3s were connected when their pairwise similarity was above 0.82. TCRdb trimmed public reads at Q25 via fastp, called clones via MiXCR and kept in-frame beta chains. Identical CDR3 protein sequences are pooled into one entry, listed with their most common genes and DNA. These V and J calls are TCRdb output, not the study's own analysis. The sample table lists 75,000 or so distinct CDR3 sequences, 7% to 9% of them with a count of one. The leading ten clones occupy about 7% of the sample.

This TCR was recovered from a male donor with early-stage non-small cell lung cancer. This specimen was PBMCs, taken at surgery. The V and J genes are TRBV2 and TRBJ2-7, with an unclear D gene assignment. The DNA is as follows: TGTGCCAGCAGCGGGTACGAGCAGTACTTC. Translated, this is CASSGYEQYF.